A selection of T cell receptor beta chains follows, all from one sample in a study of persistence of HIV-infected CD4 T cells. Using immunoSEQ multiplex PCR, the repertoire was profiled, and TCRdb retains in-frame clones only, with some absent. The sample lists around 60,000 clones, 65% to 75% occurring once. These receptors' antigens are unknown. Sequencing used CD4+ T cells sorted from PBMCs after roughly 18-hour stimulation, obtained from a patient who received antiretroviral therapy. The receptors come from an adult man with HIV who was CMV-seropositive. Each CDR3 is given with its conserved first and last residue. The D gene is left open where the match is weak. Not every row has a clone size; where given, it reads once, few, many or a size class.

TRBD1,TRBV19,NA,TRBJ2-6,TGTGCCAGTATCCGGACAGGGGGATCTATCGATGGGGCCAACGTCCTGACTTTC,CASIRTGGSIDGANVLTF
NA,TRBV7-2,NA,TRBJ1-2,TGTGCCAGCAGCCCAAGAGGACTCCTAGCCCCCAACTATGGCTACACCTTC,CASSPRGLLAPNYGYTF
TRBD1,TRBV7-8,NA,TRBJ2-7,TGTGCCAGCAGCTTAGCATCGTGGAGGACAGGGGACGAGCAGTACTTC,CASSLASWRTGDEQYF
TRBD2,TRBV28,NA,TRBJ2-1,TGTGCCAGCAGAAATAGCGGGGGGGACTACAATGAGCAGTTCTTC,CASRNSGGDYNEQFF
NA,TRBV20-1,NA,TRBJ2-2,TGCAGTGCTAGTAACTTCCCTCGCGGGCAGGGGTACACCGGGGAGCTGTTTTTT,CSASNFPRGQGYTGELFF
NA,TRBV29-1,NA,TRBJ1-1,TGCAGCGTTGCGCACAGGGAAGGAGCTGAAGCTTTCTTT,CSVAHREGAEAFF
NA,TRBV29-1,NA,TRBJ2-7,TGCAGCGTGAGTCTAGCGCACGAGCAGTACTTC,CSVSLAHEQYF
NA,TRBV5-6,NA,TRBJ1-4,TGTGCCAGCAGCGGCAGTCTAAATGAAAAACTGTTTTTT,CASSGSLNEKLFF
NA,TRBV7-9,medium-sized,TRBJ1-2,TGTGCCAGCAGCTTAGCGGCCGGGAGCTATGGCTACACCTTC,CASSLAAGSYGYTF
NA,TRBV6-5,few,TRBJ1-5,TGTGCCAGCAGTTCCCCTGACGGGGGAGGGAATCAGCCCCAGCATTTT,CASSSPDGGGNQPQHF
TRBD1,TRBV9,NA,TRBJ2-7,TGTGCCAGCAGCCCCGGGACAGGGGCTACCTACGAGCAGTACTTC,CASSPGTGATYEQYF
TRBD1,TRBV19,NA,TRBJ2-2,TGTGCCAGTAGTGCCTTGGACAGGGCAACCGGGGAGCTGTTTTTT,CASSALDRATGELFF
TRBD1,TRBV3-1/TRBV3-2,NA,TRBJ1-4,TGTGCCAGCAGCTCTCGTACAGGGGGCTCTAATGAAAAACTGTTTTTT,CASSSRTGGSNEKLFF
TRBD1,TRBV6-2/TRBV6-3,once,TRBJ1-1,TGTGCCAGCAGCTATGGGACAGGGGTTAAGGGCACTGAAGCTTTCTTT,CASSYGTGVKGTEAFF
NA,TRBV5-4,few,TRBJ1-2,TGTGCCAGCAGCTTGTGGTCCGTGGCTGGCTACACCTTC,CASSLWSVAGYTF
TRBD2,TRBV27,NA,TRBJ2-2,TGTGCCAGCAGTTTATGGGCTAGCGGGGAGGTCGGGGAGCTGTTTTTT,CASSLWASGEVGELFF
NA,TRBV12-3/TRBV12-4,NA,TRBJ2-7,TGTGCCAGCAGTTTGGTCACACACGAGCAGTACTTC,CASSLVTHEQYF
NA,TRBV28,few,TRBJ1-6,TGTGCCAGCAGTCAGGACCGGTCACCCCTCCACTTT,CASSQDRSPLHF
NA,TRBV4-1,once,TRBJ2-5,TGCGCCAGCAGCCAAGCCCCTCGGAACAGGGGAGGTCAGACCCAGTACTTC,CASSQAPRNRGGQTQYF
NA,TRBV4-1,NA,TRBJ2-1,TGCGCCAGCAGCCAAGTCGTCGGTTCGGGCAATGAGCAGTTCTTC,CASSQVVGSGNEQFF
NA,TRBV18,NA,TRBJ1-2,TGTGCCAGCTCACCACTGAAGGATGGGCCAAACTACACCTTC,CASSPLKDGPNYTF
TRBD1,TRBV7-9,few,TRBJ1-5,TGTGCCAGCAGTTCTACCTCACAGGGGGGCAATCAGCCCCAGCATTTT,CASSSTSQGGNQPQHF
NA,TRBV7-9,NA,TRBJ2-7,TGTGCCAGCAGCTTAGAATACGAGCAGTACTTC,CASSLEYEQYF
NA,TRBV7-2,NA,TRBJ1-2,TGTGCCAGCAGCTTAGGTGGGGGCAGACTACATAACTATGGCTACACCTTC,CASSLGGGRLHNYGYTF
NA,TRBV19,once,TRBJ1-5,TGTGCCAGTACTTCACGGGCCGCATGGGCTCCTAATCAGCCCCAGCATTTT,CASTSRAAWAPNQPQHF
NA,TRBV30,once,TRBJ2-3,TGTGCCTGGAGTGTGACGGCGGGGGCGAGGACAGATACGCAGTATTTT,CAWSVTAGARTDTQYF
NA,TRBV15,medium-sized,TRBJ2-1,TGTGCCACCAGCAGAGACCGACAGTCCTACAATGAGCAGTTCTTC,CATSRDRQSYNEQFF
NA,TRBV5-4,NA,TRBJ2-6,TGTGCCAGCAGCTTGGTAAACTCTGGGGCCAACGTCCTGACTTTC,CASSLVNSGANVLTF
NA,TRBV6-2/TRBV6-3,few,TRBJ1-1,TGTGCCAGCAGTTACCCGGACAGAAGGAAGGCTGAAGCTTTCTTT,CASSYPDRRKAEAFF
TRBD1,TRBV7-3,NA,TRBJ2-7,TGTGCCAGCAGCTCCGGGACAGGGGAAGCCGAGCAGTACTTC,CASSSGTGEAEQYF
TRBD1,TRBV29-1,NA,TRBJ1-2,TGCAGCATCAGACTTGGGACAGATGGCTACACCTTC,CSIRLGTDGYTF
NA,TRBV6-6,NA,TRBJ1-6,TGTGCCAGCAGTTACTCGGTACTCAACTCCTCACCCCTCCACTTT,CASSYSVLNSSPLHF
NA,TRBV6-1,NA,TRBJ1-4,TGTGCCAGCAGTGAAGGGGTAGGGAATGAAAAACTGTTTTTT,CASSEGVGNEKLFF
NA,TRBV6-1,few,TRBJ1-4,TGTGCCAGCAGTGATAGGCAGATAAATGAAAAACTGTTTTTT,CASSDRQINEKLFF
NA,TRBV12-1,NA,TRBJ2-7,TGTGCCATCGACAGGGGGCTGCACGAGCAGTACTTC,CAIDRGLHEQYF
NA,TRBV6-5,NA,TRBJ2-1,TGTGCCAGCAGTACTTTAGGGTCCTACAATGAGCAGTTCTTC,CASSTLGSYNEQFF
NA,TRBV7-2,once,TRBJ1-2,TGTGCCAGCAGCTTGGGGTTAGACTATGGCTACACCTTC,CASSLGLDYGYTF
NA,TRBV5-1,few,TRBJ2-3,TGCGCCAGCGCGGGACAAACCAGGGATACGCAGTATTTT,CASAGQTRDTQYF
NA,TRBV5-1,NA,TRBJ2-3,TGCGCCAGCAGCTTAGGGCAGACGACAGATACGCAGTATTTT,CASSLGQTTDTQYF
NA,TRBV4-2,NA,TRBJ1-2,TGTGCCAGCAGCCAAGAACAGGTCCTTGGCTACACCTTC,CASSQEQVLGYTF
NA,TRBV12-5,few,TRBJ1-1,TGTGCTAGTGGTTTTTGGAGGTATGATAGGGGAGTTTTACAGAACACTGAAGCTTTCTTT,CASGFWRYDRGVLQNTEAFF
NA,TRBV7-2,NA,TRBJ2-1,TGTGCCAGCAGTTCAAGATCGGGACTCCTATACAATGAGCAGTTCTTC,CASSSRSGLLYNEQFF
TRBD1,TRBV28,NA,TRBJ1-3,TGTGCCAGCACCATGACGGGACAGCTCAACTCTGGAAACACCATATATTTT,CASTMTGQLNSGNTIYF
TRBD1,TRBV24-1,NA,TRBJ1-5,TGTGCCACCAGTGATCGGACAGGGGGCTTGGGTCAGCCCCAGCATTTT,CATSDRTGGLGQPQHF
NA,TRBV19,NA,TRBJ1-1,TGTGCCAGTAGTATGGGTCTACGGACCTCCGCGGCTGAAGCTTTCTTT,CASSMGLRTSAAEAFF